One sample yielded the 5 T cell receptor beta chains listed below, sequenced in a study of T cell clonality in common variable immunodeficiency. Their antigens are not known. Regarding the study as a whole: Fewer deletions and N-nucleotide insertions were reportedly seen in common variable immunodeficiency TCR beta sequences.

The method was immunoSEQ multiplex PCR; TCRdb's version includes in-frame clones alone and lacks a portion of them. The sample contains about 5,000 clones, none occurring once; around 14% lies in the top ten. The sequencing sample was made of peripheral blood mononuclear cells. The receptors originated from a human donor with common variable immunodeficiency.

This clone was recorded many times. The CDR3 end lies 3 residues beyond the end of the read and is filled in from the germline J gene. The chain has TRBV28 and TRBJ2-1, with 8 nucleotides matching TRBD1. The CDR3 has 16 residues. Germline values: CDR1 MDHEN, CDR2 SYDVKM. V was clipped by 4 bases and J by 1 base; unmatched bases: 6. This chain's CDR3 is CASSSQGAESYNEQFF. The part of the CDR3 DNA that was read is TGTGCCAGCAGTTCCCAGGGGGCGGAGTCCTACAATGAG.

In its sample, this clone was seen many times. The read ends 3 residues early relative to the CDR3; the germline J gene fills the gap. The gene calls are TRBV12-3 or TRBV12-4 and TRBJ1-3; a possible D gene is TRBD1 (5 bases). Trimming removed 6 bases from V and 4 bases from J, with 10 bases in between. The CDR3 loop spans 13 amino acids. CDR3 protein: CASRGREGNTIYF. CDR3 DNA, as far as it was read: TGTGCCAGCAGGGGCAGGGAGGGAAACACC.

Concerning this clone: The CDR3 end is not reached by the read, which stops 3 residues before it; the germline J gene fills it in. The V call is TRBV19, the J call TRBJ1-2, with D possibly matching TRBD1 (6 bases). From germline, CDR1 is LNHDA and CDR2 SQIVND (reference sequence). CDR3 length equals 13 residues. Deletions cut 4 bases from V and 2 bases from J, with 8 bases between. The sequenced part of the CDR3 DNA is TGTGCCAGTAGTACAACAGGGAACTATGGC. Translation gives CASSTTGNYG. The complete CDR3 sequence is CASSTTGNYGYTF.

This clone was picked up many times. The read ends 3 residues shy of where the CDR3 ends; the end is completed using the germline J gene. The chain employs TRBV5-5 and TRBJ2-3; D not resolved. The CDR3 loop spans 14 amino acids. Germline CDR1 and CDR2: SGHKS and YYEKEE (reference sequence). Between the trimmed V and J ends, which lost 4 bases and 3 bases, there was a span of 12 bases. The CDR3 DNA, read in part, is TGTGCCAGCAGCCCCGAAGACTCTACAGATACG. Its protein is CASSPEDSTDT. The whole CDR3 protein is CASSPEDSTDTQYF.

The table lists this clone with many counts. The read ends 3 residues before the CDR3 terminus; that terminus is restored from the germline J gene. The V gene is TRBV5-1, the J gene TRBJ1-4; the D gene is possibly TRBD1 (6 bases). Looked up from germline, CDR1 is SGHRS and CDR2 is YFSETQ. The CDR3 is made up of 14 amino acids. Trimming removed 7 bases from V and 2 bases from J, with 12 bases in between. The DNA read from the CDR3 is TGCGCCAGCGCAACAGGGTCGACTAATGAAAAA. Encoded protein: CASATGSTNEK. The complete CDR3 sequence is CASATGSTNEKLFF. Variable domain in full (rest from reference TRBV5-1 and TRBJ1-4): KAGVTQTPRYLIKTRGQQVTLSCSPISGHRSVSWYQQTPGQGLQFLFEYFSETQRNKGNFPGRFSGRQFSNSRSEMNVSTLELGDSALYLCASATGSTNEKLFFGSGTQLSVL.